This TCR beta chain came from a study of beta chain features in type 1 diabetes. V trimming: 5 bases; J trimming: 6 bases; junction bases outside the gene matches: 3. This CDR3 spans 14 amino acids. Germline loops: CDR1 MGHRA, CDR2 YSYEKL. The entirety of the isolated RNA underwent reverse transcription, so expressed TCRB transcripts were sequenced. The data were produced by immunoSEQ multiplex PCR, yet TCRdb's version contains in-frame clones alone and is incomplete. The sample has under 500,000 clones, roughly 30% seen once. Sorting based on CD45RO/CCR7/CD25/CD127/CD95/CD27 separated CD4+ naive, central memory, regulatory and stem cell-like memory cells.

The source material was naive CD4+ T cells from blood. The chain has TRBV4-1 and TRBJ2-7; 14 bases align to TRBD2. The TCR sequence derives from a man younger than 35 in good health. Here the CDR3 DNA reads TGCGCCAGCAGCAAGGGACTAGCGGGAGTCGAGCAGTACTTC. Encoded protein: CASSKGLAGVEQYF.